The T cell receptor beta chain described here comes from a study of T-cell reconstitution after alpha-beta-depleted transplantation in children (dated by TCRdb to 2016 to 2017). A note on the overall study: Using TCR repertoire profiling, the study quantitatively followed how T-cell immune reconstitution unfolded in children after TCRalphabeta/CD19-depleted allogeneic hematopoietic cell transplantation.

This clonotype appeared a few times. Its antigen remains undetermined. Per-nucleotide qualities are absent, and no much larger clonotype sits a single base away. According to the germline V gene (reference sequence), CDR1 reads DFQATT and CDR2 reads SNEGSKA. From the cysteine up to the phenylalanine, the CDR3 has a length of 16 residues. This entry keeps only the CDR3 DNA: 48 bases, framed from base 1. V lost 5 bases and J lost 0 bases, and the count of bases not matched to a germline gene is 8. The receptor library was made with PCR. The sequencer listed for this sample is Illumina HiSeq 2500. Molecular barcoding was employed in the preparation of TCR libraries, with unique molecular identifiers being used to normalize TCRbeta repertoire quantification. Through fastp at Q25 and MiXCR, TCRdb rebuilt clones from the public reads, retaining in-frame beta chains. Each CDR3 protein appears once, grouped with its most common genes and DNA. The sample table records approximately 400,000 distinct CDR3 sequences; approximately 11% of these occur just once. 5% to 6.5% of the sample belongs to the ten largest clones.

This clonotype was sampled from a human donor who donated a stem cell graft to a child with acute myeloid leukemia. This chain joins TRBV20-1 to TRBJ1-5, with TRBD1 matching 9 junction bases. The sample was PBMCs from the stem cell graft donor, taken from the stem cell graft. In nucleotides, the sequence is TGCAGTGCTTATAAACAGGGGGCCTCTAGCAATCAGCCCCAGCATTTT. It codes for CSAYKQGASSNQPQHF.